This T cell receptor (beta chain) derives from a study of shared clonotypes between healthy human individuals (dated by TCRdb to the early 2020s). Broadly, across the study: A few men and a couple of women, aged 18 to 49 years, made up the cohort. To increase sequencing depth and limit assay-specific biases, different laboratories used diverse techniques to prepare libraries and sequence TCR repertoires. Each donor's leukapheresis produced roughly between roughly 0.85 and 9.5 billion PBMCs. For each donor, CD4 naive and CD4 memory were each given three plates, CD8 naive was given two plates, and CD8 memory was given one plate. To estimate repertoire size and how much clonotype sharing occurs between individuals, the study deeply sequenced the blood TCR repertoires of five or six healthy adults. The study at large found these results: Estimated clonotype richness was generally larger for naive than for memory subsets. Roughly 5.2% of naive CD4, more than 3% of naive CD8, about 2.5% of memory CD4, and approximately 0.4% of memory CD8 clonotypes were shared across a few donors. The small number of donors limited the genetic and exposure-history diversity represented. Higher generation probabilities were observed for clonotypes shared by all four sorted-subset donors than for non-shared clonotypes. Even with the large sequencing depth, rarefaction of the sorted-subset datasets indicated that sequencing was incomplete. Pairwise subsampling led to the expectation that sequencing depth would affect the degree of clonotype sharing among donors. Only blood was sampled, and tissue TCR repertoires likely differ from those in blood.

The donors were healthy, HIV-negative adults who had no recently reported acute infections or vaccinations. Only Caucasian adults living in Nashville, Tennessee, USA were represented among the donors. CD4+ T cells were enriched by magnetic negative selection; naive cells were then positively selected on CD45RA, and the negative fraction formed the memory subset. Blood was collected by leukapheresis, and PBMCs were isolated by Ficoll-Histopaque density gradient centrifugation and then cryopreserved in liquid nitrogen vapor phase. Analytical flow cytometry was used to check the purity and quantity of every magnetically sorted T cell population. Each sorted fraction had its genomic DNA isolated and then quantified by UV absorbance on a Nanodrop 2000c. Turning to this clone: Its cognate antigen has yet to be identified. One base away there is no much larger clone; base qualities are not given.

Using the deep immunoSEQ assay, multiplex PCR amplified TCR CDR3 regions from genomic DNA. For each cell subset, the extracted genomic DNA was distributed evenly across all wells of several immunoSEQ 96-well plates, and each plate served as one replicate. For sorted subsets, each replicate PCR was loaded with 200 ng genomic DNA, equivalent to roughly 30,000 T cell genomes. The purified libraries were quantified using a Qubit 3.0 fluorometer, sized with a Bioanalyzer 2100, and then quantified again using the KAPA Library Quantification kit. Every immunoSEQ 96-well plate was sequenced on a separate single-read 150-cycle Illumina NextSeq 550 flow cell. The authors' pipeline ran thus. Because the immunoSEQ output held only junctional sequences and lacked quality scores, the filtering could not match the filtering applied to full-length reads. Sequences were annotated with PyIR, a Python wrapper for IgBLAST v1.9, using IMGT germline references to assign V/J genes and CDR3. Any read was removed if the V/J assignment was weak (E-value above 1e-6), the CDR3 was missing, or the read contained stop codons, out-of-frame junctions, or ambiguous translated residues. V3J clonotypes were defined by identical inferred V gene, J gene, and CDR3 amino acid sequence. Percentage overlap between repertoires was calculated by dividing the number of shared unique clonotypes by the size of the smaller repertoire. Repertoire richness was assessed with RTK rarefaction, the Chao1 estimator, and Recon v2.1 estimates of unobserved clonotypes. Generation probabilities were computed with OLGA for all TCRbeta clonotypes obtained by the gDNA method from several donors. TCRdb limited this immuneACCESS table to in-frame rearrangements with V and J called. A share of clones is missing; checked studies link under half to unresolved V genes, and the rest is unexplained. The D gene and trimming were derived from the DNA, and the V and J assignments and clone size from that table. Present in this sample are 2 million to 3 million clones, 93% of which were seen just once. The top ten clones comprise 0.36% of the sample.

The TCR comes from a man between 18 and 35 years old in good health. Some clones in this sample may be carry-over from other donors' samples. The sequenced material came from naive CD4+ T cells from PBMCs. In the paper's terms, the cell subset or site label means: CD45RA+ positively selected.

The CDR3 is CSVRGRMGETQYF. The nucleotide sequence is given as TGCAGCGTCAGGGGGCGCATGGGAGAGACCCAGTACTTC. The chain employs TRBV29-1 and TRBJ2-5, with 8 middle bases fitting TRBD1. Inclusive of the bounding cysteine and phenylalanine, the CDR3 is 13 residues long. The DNA shown is the 39-base CDR3, in frame from base 1. The germline V gene provides CDR1 SQVTM and CDR2 ANQGSEA. For this chain, trimming is 6 bases at the V end and 4 bases at the J end, and the number of junction bases without a gene match is 7. With the portions outside the CDR3 filled from the reference TRBV29-1 and TRBJ2-5 genes, the complete variable region becomes SAVISQKPSRDICQRGTSLTIQCQVDSQVTMMFWYRQQPGQSLTLIATANQGSEATYESGFVIDKFPISRPNLTFSTLTVSNMSPEDSSIYLCSVRGRMGETQYFGPGTRLLVL.